The 14 T cell receptor beta chains listed next were all sequenced from one sample in a study of cytomegalovirus exposure and HLA in healthy donors. The PCR had 60 Vbeta and 13 Jbeta primers. Measured with immunoSEQ multiplex PCR; TCRdb has only the in-frame clones, and not every one. The sample lists around 150,000 clones, almost 80% occurring once. Sequenced material: PBMCs. All receptors come from a woman aged 45-65 years in good health and CMV-seronegative.

The genes are TRBV28 and TRBJ2-5; 7 nucleotides line up with TRBD2. The CDR3 consists of 16 residues. V shed 5 bases and J 2 bases; nucleotides not matched to a gene: 11. From germline, CDR1 is MDHEN and CDR2 SYDVKM. CDR3: CASSPGGEMGQETQYF. CDR3 sequence (DNA): TGTGCCAGCAGTCCGGGGGGAGAAATGGGGCAAGAGACCCAGTACTTC.

This clone was observed once. The V and J genes are TRBV13 and TRBJ2-2; 11 nucleotides align to TRBD2. Germline V gives CDR1 PRHDT, CDR2 FYEKMQ (reference sequence). J gave up 5 bases and V 5 bases, and 10 bases lay outside the gene matches. The CDR3 runs 17 residues. CDR3 DNA sequence: TGTGCCAGCAGCCGGTTGGCTAGCGGGAGGAAAACCGGGGAGCTGTTTTTT. Translating it yields CASSRLASGRKTGELFF. The full variable domain, its missing parts supplied by reference TRBV13 and TRBJ2-2, is AAGVIQSPRHLIKEKRETATLKCYPIPRHDTVYWYQQGPGQDPQFLISFYEKMQSDKGSIPDRFSAQQFSDYHSELNMSSLELGDSALYFCASSRLASGRKTGELFFGEGSRLTVL.

This clone occurred once. V usage is TRBV7-8 and J usage is TRBJ1-1; D may be TRBD1 (6 bases). V gave up 5 bases and J gave up 4 bases, with 17 bases separating them. CDR1 is SGHVS and CDR2 is FQNEAQ in the germline V gene. The CDR3 loop spans 15 amino acids. CDR3 in amino acids: CASSPRREGGTEAFF. Written as DNA, the CDR3 is TGTGCCAGCAGCCCCCGCCGGGAAGGGGGCACTGAAGCTTTCTTT.

This sequence joins TRBV28 and TRBJ2-3, with 9 nucleotides matching TRBD1. V shed 5 bases and J 6 bases; nucleotides not matched to a gene: 15. The CDR3 consists of 17 residues. CDR1 is MDHEN and CDR2 is SYDVKM in the germline V gene. CDR3 in amino acids: CASSPRDRALSGDTQYF. DNA of the CDR3: TGTGCCAGCAGTCCCCGGGACAGGGCCTTATCTGGGGATACGCAGTATTTT.

V gene TRBV13 combines with J gene TRBJ2-6; D might be TRBD1 (5 bases). Germline V gives CDR1 PRHDT, CDR2 FYEKMQ (reference sequence). The length of the CDR3 is 18 residues. V was trimmed by 2 bases and J by 2 bases, leaving 16 bases between them. The CDR3 spells CASSLSSQGVTGANVLTF. The CDR3 nucleotides read TGTGCCAGCAGCTTATCATCCCAGGGCGTAACTGGGGCCAACGTCCTGACTTTC.

The rearrangement joins TRBV28 to TRBJ2-7; D is possibly TRBD2 (7 bases). CDR1 and CDR2 from the germline V gene are MDHEN and SYDVKM. The CDR3 length is 14 residues. V lost 7 bases and J 3 bases, leaving 16 bases between the germline ends. The CDR3 spells CASKGGGRDYEQYF. In nucleotides, the CDR3 is TGTGCCAGCAAGGGGGGAGGGCGCGACTACGAGCAGTACTTC. Full variable domain (missing parts from reference TRBV28 and TRBJ2-7): DVKVTQSSRYLVKRTGEKVFLECVQDMDHENMFWYRQDPGLGLRLIYFSYDVKMKEKGDIPEGYSVSREKKERFSLILESASTNQTSMYLCASKGGGRDYEQYFGPGTRLTVT.

Here the CDR3 DNA reads TGTGCCAGCAGTTTCCCGGGACAGGGGAACCATGGCTACACCTTC. Its translation: CASSFPGQGNHGYTF. The genes are TRBV28 and TRBJ1-2, with 10 bases matching TRBD1. CDR1 is MDHEN and CDR2 is SYDVKM in the germline V gene. This CDR3 spans 15 amino acids. The V and J ends lost 3 bases and 6 bases, in that order; junction bases with no gene match: 7.

This chain links TRBV28 with TRBJ1-1; TRBD1 matches at 7 bases. Germline V gene data show CDR1 as MDHEN and CDR2 as SYDVKM. After removal of 5 bases from V and 8 bases from J, the junction contained 5 bases not matched to a gene. The CDR3 covers 12 residues. The CDR3 loop reads CASSTLGQEAFF. The CDR3 nucleotides read TGTGCCAGCAGTACCCTGGGACAGGAAGCTTTCTTT.

This clone has a handful of counts. The J gene is TRBJ1-5, the V gene TRBV10-3; TRBD1 agrees at 9 bases. The CDR3 runs 14 residues. Germline CDR1 ENHRY, CDR2 SYGVKD. With V trimmed by 4 bases and J by 6 bases, 4 bases remained unmatched. DNA for the CDR3: TGTGCCATCAGTGGGGACAGGGTGGTTCAGCCCCAGCATTTT. This codes for CAISGDRVVQPQHF.

The chain links TRBV5-1 to TRBJ2-5; 8 bases are shared with TRBD2. CDR1 is SGHRS and CDR2 is YFSETQ in the germline V gene. The V and J ends lost 0 bases and 5 bases, in that order; junction bases with no gene match: 9. The CDR3 extends over 16 amino acids. The CDR3 DNA reads TGCGCCAGCAGCTTGGCCGGGGGGGCTCGCGGGGAGACCCAGTACTTC. This sequence encodes CASSLAGGARGETQYF.

This chain uses TRBV14 with TRBJ2-1; 9 bases align to TRBD2. This CDR3 comprises 16 residues. Germline trimming cut 4 bases from V and 0 bases from J; bases unmatched to any gene: 4. CDR1 SGHDN and CDR2 FVKESK come from the germline V gene. Written as DNA, the CDR3 is TGTGCCAGCAGCCCACTAGCGGGCAGCTCCTACAATGAGCAGTTCTTC. Translation: CASSPLAGSSYNEQFF.

This clone was found a few times. J is TRBJ1-1 and V is TRBV6-1; 12 nucleotides match TRBD1. The CDR3 is made up of 14 amino acids. From germline, CDR1 is MNHNS and CDR2 SASEGT. V shed 6 bases and J 11 bases; nucleotides not matched to a gene: 10. The CDR3 sequence: CASSLWGQGAEAFF. DNA for the CDR3: TGTGCCAGCAGCTTGTGGGGACAGGGGGCAGAGGCTTTCTTT.

This chain links TRBV29-1 with TRBJ1-1; D not certain. The CDR3 is made up of 11 amino acids. V was pared by 6 bases and J by 7 bases, with 12 bases between. From germline, CDR1 is SQVTM and CDR2 ANQGSEA. The CDR3 DNA follows: TGCAGCGTCGAGGAAAGCCGTGAAGCTTTCTTT. Translation: CSVEESREAFF.

This clone was seen a handful of times. The rearrangement uses TRBV5-4 and TRBJ2-3; 7 nucleotides align to TRBD2. Germline V gene data show CDR1 as SGHNT and CDR2 as YYREEE (reference sequence). This CDR3 is built from 16 residues. Trimming took 2 bases from V and 4 from J; bases not matched to a gene: 10. The DNA of the CDR3 is TGTGCCAGCAGCTTCCCCACGCCGGGGGGTGCAGATACGCAGTATTTT. Translating it yields CASSFPTPGGADTQYF.